Reported below is one T cell receptor beta chain. Its antigen is still unknown. This was the immunoSEQ v3.0 assay at survey level. A per-sample goal of about 40,000-55,000 T-cell genomes was targeted by sequencing. Using immunoSEQ multiplex PCR, the repertoire was profiled, and TCRdb retains in-frame clones only, with some absent. The data hold some 23,000 clones, with 65% to 80% observed a single time. The sample belongs to a study of long-term antiretroviral therapy in people with HIV. Points from the study as a whole: Relative to control repertoires, HIV repertoires exhibited narrower CDR3 length ranges.

This receptor was taken from a woman aged 40 to 49 with HIV. The source material was unsorted PBMCs, sampled 0.5 years after starting antiretroviral therapy.

CDR3 nucleotide sequence: TGTGCCAGCAGTCTACAAGGGGGGGACACTGAAGCTTTCTTT. This gives the protein CASSLQGGDTEAFF. The gene calls are TRBV28 and TRBJ1-1; TRBD1 is a possible D gene (6 bases). The CDR3 contains 14 residues. Trimming stripped 5 bases from V and 3 bases from J, with 13 bases between. CDR1 is MDHEN and CDR2 is SYDVKM in the germline V gene.